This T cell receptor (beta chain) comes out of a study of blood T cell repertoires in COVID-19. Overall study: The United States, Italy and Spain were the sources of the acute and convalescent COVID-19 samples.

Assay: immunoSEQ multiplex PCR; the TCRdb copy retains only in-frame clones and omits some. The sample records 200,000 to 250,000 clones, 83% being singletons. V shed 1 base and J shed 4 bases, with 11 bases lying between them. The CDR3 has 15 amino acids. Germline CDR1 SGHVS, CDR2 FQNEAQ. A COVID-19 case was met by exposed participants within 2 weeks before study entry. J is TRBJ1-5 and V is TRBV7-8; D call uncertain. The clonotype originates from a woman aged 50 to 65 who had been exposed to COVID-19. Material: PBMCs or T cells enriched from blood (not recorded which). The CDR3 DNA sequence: TGTGCCAGCAGCTTAGTTACGGGAGGGAATCAGCCCCAGCATTTT. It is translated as CASSLVTGGNQPQHF.